The rows below give T cell receptor beta chains drawn from one sample of a study of cytomegalovirus exposure and HLA in healthy donors. Measured with immunoSEQ multiplex PCR; TCRdb has only the in-frame clones, and not every one. The sample includes about 52,000 clones, 73% of them seen just once. The specimen sequenced was PBMCs. The receptor set was obtained from a young man in good health and CMV-seronegative. CDR3s include the opening cysteine and the closing phenylalanine or tryptophan. A D gene is named only where the DNA matches it firmly. Clone size is stated in some rows and not others, as once, few, many or a class when expanded.

j_gene,v_gene,d_gene,abundance,CDR3aa,CDR3nt
TRBJ2-3,TRBV5-4,.,.,CASSLTLTDTQYF,TGTGCCAGCAGCTTGACTCTCACAGATACGCAGTATTTT
TRBJ1-1,TRBV9,.,.,CASSPRQMNTEAFF,TGTGCCAGCTCCCCGAGACAAATGAACACTGAAGCTTTCTTT
TRBJ1-2,TRBV7-2,TRBD1,.,CASSLSAGQGGYTF,TGTGCCAGCAGCTTATCGGCGGGACAGGGAGGCTACACCTTC
TRBJ2-7,TRBV7-2,.,.,CASSLSYEQYF,TGTGCCAGCAGCTTATCATACGAGCAGTACTTC
TRBJ2-7,TRBV4-1,.,.,CASSQDLTGLTYEQYF,TGCGCCAGCAGCCAAGATCTCACAGGGTTAACCTACGAGCAGTACTTC
TRBJ1-5,TRBV30,.,.,CAWSPRDGNQPQHF,TGTGCCTGGAGTCCCAGGGATGGCAATCAGCCCCAGCATTTT
TRBJ1-6,TRBV6-5,.,.,CASSAVGAPLHF,TGTGCCAGCAGTGCGGTGGGAGCACCCCTCCACTTT
TRBJ1-5,TRBV9,.,.,CASSSDTYSNQPQHF,TGTGCCAGCAGCTCCGACACATATAGCAATCAGCCCCAGCATTTT
TRBJ2-7,TRBV4-3,TRBD2,.,CASSQDRRSAGPYEQYF,TGCGCCAGCAGCCAAGATCGGAGGTCAGCGGGACCCTACGAGCAGTACTTC
TRBJ1-1,TRBV5-1,.,few,CASSLAVRGTEAFF,TGCGCCAGCAGCTTGGCCGTTAGGGGAACTGAAGCTTTCTTT
TRBJ1-2,TRBV2,TRBD1,.,CASRGDSANYGYTF,TGTGCCAGCAGGGGGGACAGCGCTAACTATGGCTACACCTTC
TRBJ1-2,TRBV10-3,TRBD1,.,CAISEVLTGDYGYTF,TGTGCCATCAGTGAGGTGCTGACAGGGGACTATGGCTACACCTTC